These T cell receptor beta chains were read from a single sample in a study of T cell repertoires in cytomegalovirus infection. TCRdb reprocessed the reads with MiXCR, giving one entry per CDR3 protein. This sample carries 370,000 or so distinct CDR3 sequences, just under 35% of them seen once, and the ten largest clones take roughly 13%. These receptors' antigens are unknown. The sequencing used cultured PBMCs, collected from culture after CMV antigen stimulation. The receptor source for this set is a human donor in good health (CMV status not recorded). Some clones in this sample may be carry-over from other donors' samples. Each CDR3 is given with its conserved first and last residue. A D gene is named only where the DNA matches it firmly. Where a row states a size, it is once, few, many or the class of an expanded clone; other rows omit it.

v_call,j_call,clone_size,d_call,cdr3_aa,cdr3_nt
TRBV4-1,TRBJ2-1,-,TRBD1,CASSPINTGVRNEQFF,TGCGCCAGCAGCCCAATAAACACAGGGGTTCGCAATGAGCAGTTCTTC
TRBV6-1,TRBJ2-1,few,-,CAPKAKNEQFF,TGTGCCCCCAAGGCAAAGAATGAGCAGTTCTTC
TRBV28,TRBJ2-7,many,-,CASSLRSYEQYF,TGTGCCAGCAGTTTACGGAGCTACGAGCAGTACTTC
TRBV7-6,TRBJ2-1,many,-,CASSPPIVYNEQFF,TGTGCCAGCAGCCCGCCGATAGTCTACAATGAGCAGTTCTTC
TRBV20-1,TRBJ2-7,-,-,CSASQGVYEQYF,TGCAGTGCATCACAGGGAGTCTACGAGCAGTACTTC
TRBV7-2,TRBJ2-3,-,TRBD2,CASTLAGGPTDTQYF,TGTGCCAGCACCCTAGCGGGAGGGCCGACAGATACGCAGTATTTT
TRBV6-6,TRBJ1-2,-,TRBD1,CASSYLRDRLASYGYTF,TGTGCCAGCAGTTACTTGCGGGACAGGTTGGCTTCCTATGGCTACACCTTC
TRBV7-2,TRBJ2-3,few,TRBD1,CASSPGGGKTDTQYF,TGTGCCAGCAGCCCAGGGGGCGGGAAGACAGATACGCAGTATTTT
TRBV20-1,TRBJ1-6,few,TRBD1,CSARDSGSPLHF,TGCAGTGCTCGGGACAGTGGGTCACCCCTCCACTTT
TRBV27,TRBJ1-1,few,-,CASSLVDLNTEAFF,TGTGCCAGCAGTTTAGTGGACCTGAACACTGAAGCTTTCTTT
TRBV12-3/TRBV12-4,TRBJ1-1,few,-,CASSFTGSKAFF,TGTGCCAGCAGTTTTACCGGAAGTAAAGCTTTCTTT
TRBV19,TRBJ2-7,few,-,CASSVGGISYEQYF,TGTGCCAGTAGTGTGGGCGGGATCTCCTACGAGCAGTACTTC
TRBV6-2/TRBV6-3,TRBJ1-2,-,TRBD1,CASSYSPGQLIYGYTF,TGTGCCAGCAGTTACTCACCGGGACAGCTAATCTATGGCTACACCTTC
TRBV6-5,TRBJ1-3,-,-,CASSYSSEGVYSGNTIYF,TGTGCCAGCAGTTACTCATCGGAGGGGGTTTACTCTGGAAACACCATATATTTT
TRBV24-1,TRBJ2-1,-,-,CATRDSDSSYNEQFF,TGTGCCACCAGAGACAGCGATAGCTCCTACAATGAGCAGTTCTTC
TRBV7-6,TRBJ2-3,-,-,CASSLAQGLTTDTQYF,TGTGCCAGCAGCTTAGCGCAGGGTCTGACTACAGATACGCAGTATTTT
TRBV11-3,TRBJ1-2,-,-,CASSLGNSYGYTF,TGTGCCAGCAGCTTAGGTAACTCCTATGGCTACACCTTC
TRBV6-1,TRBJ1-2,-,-,CASSLKPADMFTNYGYTF,TGTGCCAGCAGTTTAAAGCCCGCGGACATGTTCACTAACTATGGCTACACCTTC
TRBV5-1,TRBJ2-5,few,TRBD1,CASSATGGSQETQYF,TGCGCCAGCAGCGCCACAGGGGGCTCACAAGAGACCCAGTACTTC
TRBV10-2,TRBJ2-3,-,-,CASTKALDNTDTQYF,TGCGCCAGCACTAAGGCCCTTGACAACACAGATACGCAGTATTTT
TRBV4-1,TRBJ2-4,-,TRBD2,CASSQAEAGGKAKNIQYF,TGCGCCAGCAGCCAAGCCGAAGCGGGAGGGAAAGCCAAAAACATTCAGTACTTC